Listed below are T cell receptor beta chains from one sample, sequenced in a study of CD8 T cells in ankylosing spondylitis. One entry per CDR3 protein results from TCRdb running MiXCR on the 5' RACE reads. The sample holds 100,000 to 150,000 distinct CDR3 sequences, approximately 9.7% seen once. The sequenced sample was blood, either unsorted or a sorted T cell fraction (not recorded which). Receptor source: a male donor with ankylosing spondylitis or in good health (not recorded which). The CDR3 runs from the conserved cysteine through the conserved F or W. A D gene is named only where the DNA matches it firmly. The listing skips clone size in some rows; elsewhere it reads once, few, many or a size class.

abundance: .
v_gene: TRBV10-3
d_gene: .
j_gene: TRBJ2-3
CDR3nt: TGTGCCATCAGTGAAGGGGGGTCCACAGATACGCAGTATTTT
CDR3aa: CAISEGGSTDTQYF

abundance: many
v_gene: TRBV4-2
d_gene: TRBD2
j_gene: TRBJ2-1
CDR3nt: TGTGCCAGCAGCCAAGAACCTAGCGGGACCTTAACCTACAATGAGCAGTTCTTC
CDR3aa: CASSQEPSGTLTYNEQFF

abundance: .
v_gene: TRBV4-2
d_gene: .
j_gene: TRBJ2-2
CDR3nt: TGTGCCAGCAGCTCGGCTCTCGATTACGGGGAGCTGTTTTTT
CDR3aa: CASSSALDYGELFF

abundance: many
v_gene: TRBV4-3
d_gene: .
j_gene: TRBJ1-3
CDR3nt: TGCGCCAGCAGCCAAGATACCTCCAGAAACACCATATATTTT
CDR3aa: CASSQDTSRNTIYF

abundance: many
v_gene: TRBV5-1
d_gene: TRBD2
j_gene: TRBJ2-7
CDR3nt: TGCGCCAGCAGCTACTCTAGCGGCCCCTACGAGCAGTACTTC
CDR3aa: CASSYSSGPYEQYF

abundance: many
v_gene: TRBV4-3
d_gene: TRBD1
j_gene: TRBJ2-3
CDR3nt: TGCGCCAGCAGCCAAGAGACAGGGGCCTACACAGATACGCAGTATTTT
CDR3aa: CASSQETGAYTDTQYF

abundance: many
v_gene: TRBV12-3/TRBV12-4
d_gene: .
j_gene: TRBJ2-5
CDR3nt: TGTGCCAGCAGTCCCCTCGACCCATCCCGGGCGGAGACCCAGTACTTC
CDR3aa: CASSPLDPSRAETQYF

abundance: few
v_gene: TRBV30
d_gene: TRBD2
j_gene: TRBJ2-1
CDR3nt: TGTGCCTGGAGTCGGCGGGAGGGCTTCTACAATGAGCAGTTCTTC
CDR3aa: CAWSRREGFYNEQFF

abundance: many
v_gene: TRBV5-1
d_gene: TRBD1
j_gene: TRBJ2-7
CDR3nt: TGCGCCAGCAGCCCCAACCGACAGGGCCCGTTTGAGCAGTACTTC
CDR3aa: CASSPNRQGPFEQYF

abundance: .
v_gene: TRBV4-2
d_gene: .
j_gene: TRBJ2-2
CDR3nt: TGTGCCAGCAGCCAACCGGGGGCCTACACCGGGGAGCTGTTTTTT
CDR3aa: CASSQPGAYTGELFF

abundance: few
v_gene: TRBV29-1
d_gene: .
j_gene: TRBJ1-1
CDR3nt: TGCAGCGTTGATTTTCTGAGAAACACTGAAGCTTTCTTT
CDR3aa: CSVDFLRNTEAFF

abundance: many
v_gene: TRBV6-2/TRBV6-3
d_gene: TRBD1
j_gene: TRBJ2-5
CDR3nt: TGTGCCAGCAGACCCGGGACAGCGTACCAAGAGACCCAGTACTTC
CDR3aa: CASRPGTAYQETQYF

abundance: .
v_gene: TRBV3-1
d_gene: .
j_gene: TRBJ2-2
CDR3nt: TGTGCCAGCAGCCAAGGGGGCCCGAACACCGGGGAGCTGTTTTTT
CDR3aa: CASSQGGPNTGELFF

abundance: .
v_gene: TRBV5-1
d_gene: TRBD2
j_gene: TRBJ2-1
CDR3nt: TGCGCCAGCAGCTTGATTGGACTAGCGGGAGAAAGGCAGTTCTTC
CDR3aa: CASSLIGLAGERQFF

abundance: .
v_gene: TRBV5-1
d_gene: TRBD1
j_gene: TRBJ2-3
CDR3nt: TGCGCCAGCAGCTTGTATCAGGGGGCGTACGATACGCAGTATTTT
CDR3aa: CASSLYQGAYDTQYF

abundance: .
v_gene: TRBV28
d_gene: .
j_gene: TRBJ2-1
CDR3nt: TGTGCCAGCATCACGCCCGGGGCGGGATACAATGAGCAGTTCTTC
CDR3aa: CASITPGAGYNEQFF

abundance: medium-sized
v_gene: TRBV20-1
d_gene: .
j_gene: TRBJ2-3
CDR3nt: TGCAGTGCTGCGGTGAGGCAGGCAGATACGCAGTATTTT
CDR3aa: CSAAVRQADTQYF

abundance: once
v_gene: TRBV5-1
d_gene: TRBD2
j_gene: TRBJ2-1
CDR3nt: TGCGCCAGCTTCGCGGGATTCAGCGGGAGACATTACAATGAGCAGTTCTTC
CDR3aa: CASFAGFSGRHYNEQFF

abundance: many
v_gene: TRBV5-1
d_gene: TRBD2
j_gene: TRBJ2-1
CDR3nt: TGCGCCAGCAGTCAAGCGGGAGGGATTTCCTATGAGCAGTTCTTC
CDR3aa: CASSQAGGISYEQFF

abundance: .
v_gene: TRBV28
d_gene: .
j_gene: TRBJ1-2
CDR3nt: TGTGCCAGCACCGCGGGACCCACTAACTATGGCTACACCTTC
CDR3aa: CASTAGPTNYGYTF

abundance: .
v_gene: TRBV4-2
d_gene: .
j_gene: TRBJ1-2
CDR3nt: TGTGCCAGCAGCCAAGAATCCCAACTGGGGATCTATGGCTACACCTTC
CDR3aa: CASSQESQLGIYGYTF

abundance: few
v_gene: TRBV7-9
d_gene: .
j_gene: TRBJ1-4
CDR3nt: TGTGCCAGCAGCTTACATTCAAGTAATGAAAAACTGTTTTTT
CDR3aa: CASSLHSSNEKLFF

abundance: .
v_gene: TRBV29-1
d_gene: TRBD2
j_gene: TRBJ2-7
CDR3nt: TGCAGCGTGGCGGGACTAGCGGGAGTTCACGAGCAGTACTTC
CDR3aa: CSVAGLAGVHEQYF

abundance: many
v_gene: TRBV20-1
d_gene: TRBD2
j_gene: TRBJ2-3
CDR3nt: TGCAGTGCTGGACTAGCGACAGATACGCAGTATTTT
CDR3aa: CSAGLATDTQYF

abundance: many
v_gene: TRBV6-5
d_gene: .
j_gene: TRBJ1-5
CDR3nt: TGTGCCAGCAGTTACTCGTTTAGCAATCAGCCCCAGCATTTT
CDR3aa: CASSYSFSNQPQHF

abundance: many
v_gene: TRBV5-1
d_gene: TRBD2
j_gene: TRBJ2-1
CDR3nt: TGCGCCAGCAGCTTTTCTCTTGTAGCGGGAGGGTACAATGAGCAGTTCTTC
CDR3aa: CASSFSLVAGGYNEQFF

abundance: many
v_gene: TRBV7-2
d_gene: .
j_gene: TRBJ2-7
CDR3nt: TGTGCCAGCAGCTTAAGGTACCCCCAATACGAGCAGTACTTC
CDR3aa: CASSLRYPQYEQYF

abundance: many
v_gene: TRBV28
d_gene: TRBD1
j_gene: TRBJ2-7
CDR3nt: TGTGCCAGCAAACAGGGGCCTTACGAGCAGTACTTC
CDR3aa: CASKQGPYEQYF

abundance: many
v_gene: TRBV11-1
d_gene: TRBD1
j_gene: TRBJ1-2
CDR3nt: TGTGCCAGCAGCTTAGCTTCATGGGGGACAGGGAAATCGTATGGCTACACCTTC
CDR3aa: CASSLASWGTGKSYGYTF

abundance: many
v_gene: TRBV6-6
d_gene: .
j_gene: TRBJ2-6
CDR3nt: TGTGCCGGTAAAGGAGGGGCCAACGTCCTGACTTTC
CDR3aa: CAGKGGANVLTF

abundance: many
v_gene: TRBV21-1
d_gene: .
j_gene: TRBJ2-5
CDR3nt: TGTGCCAGCAGCACCCCATCTAAAGGGTTTGAGACCCAGTACTTC
CDR3aa: CASSTPSKGFETQYF

abundance: many
v_gene: TRBV6-2/TRBV6-3
d_gene: .
j_gene: TRBJ2-7
CDR3nt: TGTGCCAGCAGTCACCTATCGGGACCTACCTACGAGCAGTACTTC
CDR3aa: CASSHLSGPTYEQYF

abundance: few
v_gene: TRBV5-6
d_gene: TRBD2
j_gene: TRBJ2-2
CDR3nt: TGTGCCGGGAGGGATCAGCAAACCGGGGAGCTGTTTTTT
CDR3aa: CAGRDQQTGELFF

abundance: .
v_gene: TRBV20-1
d_gene: .
j_gene: TRBJ2-7
CDR3nt: TGCAGTGCTAGTTTACAGACCGTTGGCGAGCAGTACTTC
CDR3aa: CSASLQTVGEQYF

abundance: many
v_gene: TRBV27
d_gene: .
j_gene: TRBJ2-7
CDR3nt: TGTGCCAGCAAGAGCGGCGTTGCGTACGAGCAGTACTTC
CDR3aa: CASKSGVAYEQYF

abundance: .
v_gene: TRBV14
d_gene: TRBD2
j_gene: TRBJ2-4
CDR3nt: TGTGCCAGCAGCCAGACTAGCTCCAAAAACATTCAGTACTTC
CDR3aa: CASSQTSSKNIQYF

abundance: .
v_gene: TRBV10-3
d_gene: .
j_gene: TRBJ1-5
CDR3nt: TGTGCCATCAGTGAGGGGGTACAGACATTTAGCAATCAGCCCCAGCATTTT
CDR3aa: CAISEGVQTFSNQPQHF

abundance: many
v_gene: TRBV5-6
d_gene: .
j_gene: TRBJ2-3
CDR3nt: TGTGCCAGCAGCTTGTGGGCTTCCGACGTTCTGGGGACGCAGTATTTT
CDR3aa: CASSLWASDVLGTQYF

abundance: many
v_gene: TRBV27
d_gene: .
j_gene: TRBJ2-5
CDR3nt: TGTGCCAGCAGAGGGGACCAAGAGACCCAGTACTTC
CDR3aa: CASRGDQETQYF

abundance: few
v_gene: TRBV19
d_gene: .
j_gene: TRBJ2-7
CDR3nt: TGTGCCAGTAGTATAGACCGCGGAGCCGGGTCATACGAGCAGTACTTC
CDR3aa: CASSIDRGAGSYEQYF

abundance: many
v_gene: TRBV7-9
d_gene: TRBD2
j_gene: TRBJ2-3
CDR3nt: TGTGCCAGCAGACTAGGAGGTAGCGGGACAGATACGCAGTATTTT
CDR3aa: CASRLGGSGTDTQYF

abundance: many
v_gene: TRBV12-3/TRBV12-4
d_gene: TRBD2
j_gene: TRBJ2-1
CDR3nt: TGTGCCAGCAGGGGGACTAGCAGGTACAATGAGCAGTTCTTC
CDR3aa: CASRGTSRYNEQFF

abundance: many
v_gene: TRBV7-7
d_gene: .
j_gene: TRBJ2-5
CDR3nt: TGTGCCAGCAGCTTAGATGGCATCATCAAGACCCAGTACTTC
CDR3aa: CASSLDGIIKTQYF

abundance: .
v_gene: TRBV5-1
d_gene: .
j_gene: TRBJ2-4
CDR3nt: TGCGCCAGCAGCTTGGGCGCGGGCGGGAAGAACATTCAGTACTTC
CDR3aa: CASSLGAGGKNIQYF

abundance: many
v_gene: TRBV7-2
d_gene: .
j_gene: TRBJ2-7
CDR3nt: TGTGCCAGCAGCCAAGACATGGCCGCCTACGAGCAGTACTTC
CDR3aa: CASSQDMAAYEQYF

abundance: .
v_gene: TRBV11-2
d_gene: TRBD2
j_gene: TRBJ2-5
CDR3nt: TGTGCCAGCAGCACAACGGGACTAGCGCAGACCCAGTACTTC
CDR3aa: CASSTTGLAQTQYF

abundance: many
v_gene: TRBV4-3
d_gene: TRBD1
j_gene: TRBJ2-7
CDR3nt: TGCGCCAGCAGCCAAAGGCAGGGGGACGAGCAGTACTTC
CDR3aa: CASSQRQGDEQYF